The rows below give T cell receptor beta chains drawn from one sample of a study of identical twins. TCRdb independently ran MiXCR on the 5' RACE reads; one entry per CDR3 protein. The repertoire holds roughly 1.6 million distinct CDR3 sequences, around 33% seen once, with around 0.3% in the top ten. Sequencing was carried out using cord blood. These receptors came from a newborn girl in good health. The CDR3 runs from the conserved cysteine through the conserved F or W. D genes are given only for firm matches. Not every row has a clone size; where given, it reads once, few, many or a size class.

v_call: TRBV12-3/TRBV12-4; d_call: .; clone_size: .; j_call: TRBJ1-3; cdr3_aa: CANFVEISGNTIYF; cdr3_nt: TGTGCCAACTTTGTTGAGATCTCTGGAAACACCATATATTTT
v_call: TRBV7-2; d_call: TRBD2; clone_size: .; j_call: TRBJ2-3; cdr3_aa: CASSSSSGGNTDTQYF; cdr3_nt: TGTGCCAGCAGCTCCAGTAGCGGGGGGAACACAGATACGCAGTATTTT
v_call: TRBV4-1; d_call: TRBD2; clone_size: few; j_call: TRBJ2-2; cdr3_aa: CASSQGPLAGSDTGELFF; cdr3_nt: TGCGCCAGCAGCCAAGGGCCTCTAGCGGGGTCGGACACCGGGGAGCTGTTTTTT
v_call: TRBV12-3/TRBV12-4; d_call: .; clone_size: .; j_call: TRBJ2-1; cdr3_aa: CASRKRNQETQFF; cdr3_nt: TGTGCCAGCAGAAAGCGGAACCAAGAGACCCAGTTCTTC
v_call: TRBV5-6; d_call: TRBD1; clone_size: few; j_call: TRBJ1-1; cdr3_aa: CASSYGTVEAFF; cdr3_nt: TGTGCCAGCAGCTACGGGACAGTAGAAGCTTTCTTT
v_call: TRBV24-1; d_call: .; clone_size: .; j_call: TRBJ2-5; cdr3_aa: CAAQTSYQETQYF; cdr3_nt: TGTGCCGCGCAAACTTCGTACCAAGAGACCCAGTACTTC
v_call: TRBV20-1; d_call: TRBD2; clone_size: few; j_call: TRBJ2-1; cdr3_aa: CSAQIAGPSYNEQFF; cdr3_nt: TGCAGTGCTCAGATAGCGGGTCCTTCCTACAATGAGCAGTTCTTC
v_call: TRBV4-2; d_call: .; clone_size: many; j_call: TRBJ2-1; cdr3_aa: CASSQEPADNEQFF; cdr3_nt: TGTGCCAGCAGCCAGGAACCAGCGGACAATGAGCAGTTCTTC
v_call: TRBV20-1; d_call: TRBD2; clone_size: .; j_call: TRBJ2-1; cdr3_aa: CSAHLAGLAGVPYNEQFF; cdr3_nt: TGCAGTGCCCACCTCGCGGGACTAGCGGGAGTACCGTACAATGAGCAGTTCTTC
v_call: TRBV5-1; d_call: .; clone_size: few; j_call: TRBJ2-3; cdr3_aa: CASSIGGRGTDTQYF; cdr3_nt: TGCGCCAGCTCGATCGGGGGACGCGGCACAGATACGCAGTATTTT
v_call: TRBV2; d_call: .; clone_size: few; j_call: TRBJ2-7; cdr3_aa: CASSGVNEQYF; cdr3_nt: TGTGCCAGCTCAGGGGTAAACGAGCAGTACTTC
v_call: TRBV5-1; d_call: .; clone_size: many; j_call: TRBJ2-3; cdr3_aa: CASSLAPTDTQYF; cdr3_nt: TGCGCCAGCAGCTTGGCCCCCACAGATACGCAGTATTTT
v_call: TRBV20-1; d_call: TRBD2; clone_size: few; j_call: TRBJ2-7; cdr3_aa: CSASRAGGHEQYF; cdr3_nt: TGCAGTGCTAGCCGAGCGGGGGGCCACGAGCAGTACTTC
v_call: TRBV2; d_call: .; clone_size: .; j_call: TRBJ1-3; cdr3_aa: CASRRQASGNTIYF; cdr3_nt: TGTGCCAGCAGAAGACAGGCCTCTGGAAACACCATATATTTT
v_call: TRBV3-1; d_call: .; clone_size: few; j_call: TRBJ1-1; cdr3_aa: CASSQGEVRSTEAFF; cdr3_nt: TGTGCCAGCAGCCAAGGGGAGGTTCGGAGCACTGAAGCTTTCTTT
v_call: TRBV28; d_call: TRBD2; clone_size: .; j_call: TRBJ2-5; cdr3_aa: CASSSGTSGMETQYF; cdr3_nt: TGTGCCAGCAGTTCTGGGACTAGCGGGATGGAGACCCAGTACTTC
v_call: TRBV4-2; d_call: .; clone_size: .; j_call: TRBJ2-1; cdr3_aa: CASSQEGRGPYNEQFF; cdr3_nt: TGTGCCAGCAGCCAAGAAGGCCGAGGGCCCTACAATGAGCAGTTCTTC
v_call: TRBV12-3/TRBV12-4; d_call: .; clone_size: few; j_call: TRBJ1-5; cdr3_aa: CASSFVHRNQPQHF; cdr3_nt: TGTGCCAGCAGTTTCGTACACCGAAATCAGCCCCAGCATTTT
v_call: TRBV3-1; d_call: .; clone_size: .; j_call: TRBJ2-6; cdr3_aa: CASSQARQTSGANVLTF; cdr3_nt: TGTGCCAGCAGCCAAGCCAGACAGACCTCTGGGGCCAACGTCCTGACTTTC
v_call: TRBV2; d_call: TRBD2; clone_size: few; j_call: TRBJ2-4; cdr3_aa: CASSEQGLAGELGKNIQYF; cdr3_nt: TGTGCCAGCAGTGAGCAGGGACTAGCGGGAGAGCTTGGCAAAAACATTCAGTACTTC
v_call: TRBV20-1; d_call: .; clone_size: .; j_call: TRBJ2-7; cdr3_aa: CSAYRGGVSYEQYF; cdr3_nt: TGCAGTGCTTACCGGGGAGGAGTCTCCTACGAGCAGTACTTC
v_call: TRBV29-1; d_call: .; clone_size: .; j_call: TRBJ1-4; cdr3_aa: CGVGGQGYEKLFF; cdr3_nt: TGCGGCGTCGGTGGTCAGGGGTATGAAAAACTGTTTTTT
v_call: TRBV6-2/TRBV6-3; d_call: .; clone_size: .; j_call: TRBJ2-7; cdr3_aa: CASSYIFEGREQYF; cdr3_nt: TGTGCCAGCAGTTACATCTTTGAAGGGCGGGAGCAGTACTTC
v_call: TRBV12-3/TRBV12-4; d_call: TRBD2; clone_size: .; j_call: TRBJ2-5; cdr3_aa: CASSLAPAKRGINNEQYF; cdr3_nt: TGTGCCAGCAGTTTAGCGCCTGCTAAGCGGGGCATAAACAATGAGCAGTACTTC
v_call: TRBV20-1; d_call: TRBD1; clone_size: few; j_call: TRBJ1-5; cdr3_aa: CSARDIRTGGNQPQHF; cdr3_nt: TGCAGTGCTAGAGATATAAGGACAGGGGGCAATCAGCCCCAGCATTTT
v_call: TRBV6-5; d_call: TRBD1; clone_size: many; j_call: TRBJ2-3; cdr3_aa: CASSYGQGTDTQYF; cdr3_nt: TGTGCCAGCAGTTACGGACAGGGGACAGATACGCAGTATTTT
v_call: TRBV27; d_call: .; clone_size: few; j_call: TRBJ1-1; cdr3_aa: CASSFFLNTEAFF; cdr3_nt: TGTGCCAGCAGTTTTTTCTTGAACACTGAAGCTTTCTTT
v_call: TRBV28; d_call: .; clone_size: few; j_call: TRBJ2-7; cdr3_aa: CASLSGGSYEQYF; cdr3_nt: TGTGCCAGCCTAAGCGGAGGGTCCTACGAGCAGTACTTC
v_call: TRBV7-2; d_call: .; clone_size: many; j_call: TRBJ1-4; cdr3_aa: CASSLELNEKLFF; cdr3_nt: TGTGCCAGCAGCTTAGAACTCAATGAAAAACTGTTTTTT
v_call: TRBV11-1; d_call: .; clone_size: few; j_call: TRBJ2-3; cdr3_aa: CASSLSRTYLSTDTQYF; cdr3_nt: TGTGCCAGCAGCTTAAGCCGGACCTATCTAAGCACAGATACGCAGTATTTT
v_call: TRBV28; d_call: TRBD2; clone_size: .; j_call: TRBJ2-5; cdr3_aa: CASIDMGGYEETQYF; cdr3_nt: TGTGCCAGCATAGATATGGGAGGGTACGAAGAGACCCAGTACTTC
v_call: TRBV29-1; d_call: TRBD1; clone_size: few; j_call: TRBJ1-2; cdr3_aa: CSVSQTGTYGYTF; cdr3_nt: TGCAGCGTTAGTCAGACAGGGACCTATGGCTACACCTTC
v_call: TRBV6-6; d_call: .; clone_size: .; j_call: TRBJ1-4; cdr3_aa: CASSVDPSTNEKLFF; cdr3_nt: TGTGCCAGCAGTGTCGACCCTTCAACTAATGAAAAACTGTTTTTT
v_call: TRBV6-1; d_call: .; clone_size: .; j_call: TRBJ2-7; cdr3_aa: CASSPRLEAPYEQYF; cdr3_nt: TGTGCCAGCAGTCCCAGGTTAGAGGCCCCCTACGAGCAGTACTTC
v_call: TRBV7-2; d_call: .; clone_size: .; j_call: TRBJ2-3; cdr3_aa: CVSSLGAGISTDTQYF; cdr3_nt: TGTGTCAGCAGCTTAGGGGCGGGGATTAGCACAGATACGCAGTATTTT
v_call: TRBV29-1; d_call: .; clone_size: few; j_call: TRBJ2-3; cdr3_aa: CSVEDRLPDTQYF; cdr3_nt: TGCAGCGTTGAAGACAGGCTCCCAGATACGCAGTATTTT
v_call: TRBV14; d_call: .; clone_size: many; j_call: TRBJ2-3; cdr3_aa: CASSQVGKTQYF; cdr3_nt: TGTGCCAGCAGCCAAGTAGGGAAGACGCAGTATTTT